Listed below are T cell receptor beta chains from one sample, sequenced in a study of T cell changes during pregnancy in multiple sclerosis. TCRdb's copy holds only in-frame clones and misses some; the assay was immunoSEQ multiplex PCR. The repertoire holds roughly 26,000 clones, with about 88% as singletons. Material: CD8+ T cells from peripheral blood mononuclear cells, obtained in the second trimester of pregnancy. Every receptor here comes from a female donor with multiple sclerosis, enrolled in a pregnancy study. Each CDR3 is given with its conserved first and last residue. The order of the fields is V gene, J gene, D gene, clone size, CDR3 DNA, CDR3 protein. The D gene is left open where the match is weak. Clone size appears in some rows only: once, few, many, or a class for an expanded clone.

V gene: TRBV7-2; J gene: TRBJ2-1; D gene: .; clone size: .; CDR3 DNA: TGTGCCAGCAGCTTATTTCCTAATGAGCAGTTCTTC; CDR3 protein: CASSLFPNEQFF
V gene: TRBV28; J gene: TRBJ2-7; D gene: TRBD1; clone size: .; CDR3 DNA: TGTGCCAGCAGTTTCGGTCGGGCAGGGGGCTCCTACGAGCAGTACTTC; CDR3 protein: CASSFGRAGGSYEQYF
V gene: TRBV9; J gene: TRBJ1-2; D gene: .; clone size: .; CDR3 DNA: TGTGCCAGCAGCCCCCAGGGCTATGGCTACACCTTC; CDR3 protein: CASSPQGYGYTF
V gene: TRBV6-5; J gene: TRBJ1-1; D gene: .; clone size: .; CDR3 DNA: TGTGCCAGCAGTTTAAACCCTTGGGTGAGGGCTTTCTTT; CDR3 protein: CASSLNPWVRAFF
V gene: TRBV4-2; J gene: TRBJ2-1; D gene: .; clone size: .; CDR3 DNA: TGTGCCAGCAGCCAAGAAAGGAGCAATGAGCAGTTCTTC; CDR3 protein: CASSQERSNEQFF
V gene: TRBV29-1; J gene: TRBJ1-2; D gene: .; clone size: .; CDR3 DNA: TGCAGCGTTGAAGAGAGACAAGGCTACACCTTC; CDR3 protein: CSVEERQGYTF
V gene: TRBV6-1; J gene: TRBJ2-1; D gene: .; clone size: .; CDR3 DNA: TGTGCCAGCAGTGAAAGCCTAGCTACGTACAATGAGCAGTTCTTC; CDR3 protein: CASSESLATYNEQFF
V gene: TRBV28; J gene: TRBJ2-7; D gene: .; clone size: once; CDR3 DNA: TGTGCCAGCAGCCGTTTCTTGGGACTGGTTACCTACGAGCAGTACTTC; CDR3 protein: CASSRFLGLVTYEQYF
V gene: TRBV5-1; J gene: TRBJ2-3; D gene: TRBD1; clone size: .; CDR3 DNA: TGCGCCAGCAGCTTGGACAACAGGGGATTTGCCACAGATACGCAGTATTTT; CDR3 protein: CASSLDNRGFATDTQYF
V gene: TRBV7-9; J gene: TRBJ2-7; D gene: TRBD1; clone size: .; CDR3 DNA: TGTGCCAGCAGCCTTGGGACAGTAGGAGACTACGAGCAGTACTTC; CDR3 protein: CASSLGTVGDYEQYF
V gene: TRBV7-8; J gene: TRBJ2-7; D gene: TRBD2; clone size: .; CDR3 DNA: TGTGCCAGTCGGACTAGCGGCCCCCGGGACGAGCAGTACTTC; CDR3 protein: CASRTSGPRDEQYF
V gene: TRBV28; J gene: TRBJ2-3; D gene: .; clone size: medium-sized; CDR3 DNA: TGTGCCAGTACAGGGCAACTTCCAGATACGCAGTATTTT; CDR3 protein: CASTGQLPDTQYF
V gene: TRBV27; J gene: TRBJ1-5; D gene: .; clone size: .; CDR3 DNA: TGTGCCAGCAGTTTAGCGGCAGGGAATGGTCAGCCCCAGCATTTT; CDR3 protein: CASSLAAGNGQPQHF
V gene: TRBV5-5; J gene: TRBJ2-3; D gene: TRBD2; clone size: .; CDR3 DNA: TGTGCCAGCAGCTTCACCCTAGCGGGAGCCCGGGTTACAGATACGCAGTATTTT; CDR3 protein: CASSFTLAGARVTDTQYF
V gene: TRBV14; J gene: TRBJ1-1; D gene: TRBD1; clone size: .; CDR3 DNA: TGTGCCAGCAGTCCCGGGACAGGGGGCACTGAAGCTTTCTTT; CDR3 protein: CASSPGTGGTEAFF
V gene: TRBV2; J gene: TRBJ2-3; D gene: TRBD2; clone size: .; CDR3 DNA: TGTGCCAGCAGTGACGATCATCGACTAGCGGGAGGGCCGCCGCTGGGCACAGATACGCAGTATTTT; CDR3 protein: CASSDDHRLAGGPPLGTDTQYF
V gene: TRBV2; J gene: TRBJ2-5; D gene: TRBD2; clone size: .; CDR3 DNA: TGTGCCAGCCAGGGACTAGCGGGAAAAAGAGAGACCCAGTACTTC; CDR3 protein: CASQGLAGKRETQYF
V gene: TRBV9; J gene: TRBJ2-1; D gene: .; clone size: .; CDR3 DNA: TGTGCCAGCAGCGTAGATCCGGGCTCCTACAATGAGCAGTTCTTC; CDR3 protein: CASSVDPGSYNEQFF
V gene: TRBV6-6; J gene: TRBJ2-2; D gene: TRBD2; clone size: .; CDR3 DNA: TGTGCCAGCAGTTTAGCGGGAGGCGGCGGGGAGCTGTTTTTT; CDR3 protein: CASSLAGGGGELFF
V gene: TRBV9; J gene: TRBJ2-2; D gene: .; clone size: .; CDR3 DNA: TGTGCCAGCAGCGTTAGTGGAGAGGGAACCGGGGAGCTGTTTTTT; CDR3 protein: CASSVSGEGTGELFF
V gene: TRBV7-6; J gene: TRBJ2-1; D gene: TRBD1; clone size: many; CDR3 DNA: TGTGCCAGCAGCGTGGGACAGAGCTCCTACAATGAGCAGTTCTTC; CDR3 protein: CASSVGQSSYNEQFF
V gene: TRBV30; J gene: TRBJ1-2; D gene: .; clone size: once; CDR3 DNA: TGTGCCTGGAGTGGGACAGACTATGGCTACACCTTC; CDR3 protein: CAWSGTDYGYTF
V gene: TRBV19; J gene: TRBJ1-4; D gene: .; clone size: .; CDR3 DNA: TGTGCCAGTATTCCAACTGCAGGTTCTAATGAAAAACTGTTTTTT; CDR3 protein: CASIPTAGSNEKLFF
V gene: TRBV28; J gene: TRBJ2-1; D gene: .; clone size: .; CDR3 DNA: TGTGCCAGCAGTTTGAACTCGAATGAGCAGTTCTTC; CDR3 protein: CASSLNSNEQFF
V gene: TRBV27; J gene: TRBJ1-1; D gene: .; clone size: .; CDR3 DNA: TGTGCCAGCAGTTTGCAGATGAACACTGAAGCTTTCTTT; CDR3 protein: CASSLQMNTEAFF